This T cell receptor (beta chain) emerged from a study of OX40 agonist ivuxolimab in advanced cancers. Study at large: Allowance was made for prior anti-PD-1, anti-PD-L1 or anti-CTLA-4 therapy, and roughly 40% had some. General study points: At 0.1-3.0 mg/kg, partial responders had clonal expansion among the lowest observed.

V lost 5 bases and J lost 5, with 16 bases in between. Per the germline V gene, CDR1 is MNHNS and CDR2 is SASEGT. The CDR3 consists of 15 residues. Measured with immunoSEQ multiplex PCR; TCRdb has only the in-frame clones, and not every one. Of more than 50,000 clones in the sample, around 88% were seen once. The count of this clone is one. Its antigen is undetermined. Researchers took blood at baseline, on cycle 4 day 1, and on cycle 7 day 1. This clonotype was obtained from an adult with an advanced solid tumor such as melanoma, head and neck, liver or kidney cancer. This chain connects TRBV6-1 to TRBJ1-5; perhaps TRBD1 as D (6 bases). The sample in question was CD4+ or CD8+ T cells sorted from blood, obtained in a trial of the OX40 agonist ivuxolimab. The CDR3 protein is CASSPLWGQDQPQHF. The CDR3 nucleotides are TGTGCCAGCAGTCCCCTCTGGGGGCAAGATCAGCCCCAGCATTTT.